What follows is one T cell receptor beta chain and its context. Its antigen is unknown. The data originate from a study of cytomegalovirus exposure and HLA in healthy donors. Findings and caveats of the study: Some public TCRs appeared in many individuals, while most sequences were rare. That first-cohort TCR clusters tended to co-occur in the approximately 110 validation repertoires was found in a later analysis. Specificity for CMV antigens was confirmed in vitro for three of the CMV-associated chains.

Here immunoSEQ multiplex PCR was the method, and the copy in TCRdb shows in-frame clones only, minus some. Counted here are 150,000 to 180,000 clones, about 88% occurring once; the ten biggest clones make up 20% to 25%. Separate from the approximately 700-subject first cohort was the approximately 120-subject validation cohort, to which the donors belonged. CDR1 MNHEY and CDR2 SMNVEV come from the germline V gene (reference sequence). V lost 4 bases to trimming and J lost 5 bases, with 8 bases between them. This CDR3 has 13 residues. The genes are TRBV27 and TRBJ2-2; D uncertain. This receptor was taken from a man aged 18 to 29 in good health and CMV-seropositive. Sequencing used PBMCs. Written as DNA, the CDR3 is TGTGCCAGCAGTTCCGCGAGAACCGGGGAGCTGTTTTTT. This translates into CASSSARTGELFF.